Shown below are 10 T cell receptor beta chains from a single sample sequenced in a study of CD8+CD57+ T cells in acquired aplastic anemia. By flow cytometry, patients selected for sequencing had shown an expansion of CD8+CD57+ cells. It was genomic DNA that served as the template for profiling TCR beta VDJ and CDR3. TCRdb reprocessed the reads via MiXCR and lists one record per CDR3 protein. The profile shows approximately 190,000 distinct CDR3 sequences, around 47% of them singletons. Sequencing used sorted CD4+, CD8+, or CD8+CD57+ T cells (not recorded which) from PBMCs. The receptors derive from a human donor with aplastic anemia.

V usage is TRBV2 and J usage is TRBJ2-5, with TRBD1 identical over 9 bases. Trimming took 5 bases from V and 7 from J; bases not matched to a gene: 11. The germline V gene has CDR1 SNHLY and CDR2 FYNNEI. The length of the CDR3 is 15 residues. As DNA, the CDR3 is TGTGCCAGCAGTACGTCCGGGACAGGGAGAGGGACCCAGTACTTC. Its translation is CASSTSGTGRGTQYF.

A word on this clonotype: A read error is possible here, since a much larger clone lies one base away. The genes are TRBV11-3 and TRBJ2-7; 10 bases are a match to TRBD1. The germline CDR1 and CDR2 sequences are SGHNT and YENEEA. This CDR3 contains 15 residues. Losses at the gene ends were 2 bases for V and 4 bases for J; bases not matched to a gene: 5. CDR3 sequence reads: CASSLSPGQGYEQYF. For the CDR3, the DNA is TGTGCCAGCAGCTTATCTCCGGGACAGGGGTACGAGCAGTACTTC.

This clonotype has more than one count but fewer than ten. The chain combines TRBV2 with TRBJ2-7, with D hard to call. Germline CDR1 is SNHLY and CDR2 is FYNNEI. The CDR3 consists of 14 residues. V was trimmed by 6 bases and J by 4 bases, leaving 16 bases between them. Written as DNA, the CDR3 is TGTGCCAGCAGCGGGCCAGGCAACAAATACGAGCAGTACTTC. This gives the protein CASSGPGNKYEQYF. Full variable domain (remainder filled in from reference TRBV2 and TRBJ2-7): EPEVTQTPSHQVTQMGQEVILRCVPISNHLYFYWYRQILGQKVEFLVSFYNNEISEKSEIFDDQFSVERPDGSNFTLKIRSTKLEDSAMYFCASSGPGNKYEQYFGPGTRLTVT.

The chain couples TRBV10-3 to TRBJ2-1, with 13 bases that match TRBD2. V dropped 11 bases and J dropped 7; count of bases not matched to a gene: 8. From germline, CDR1 is ENHRY and CDR2 SYGVKD. The CDR3 sequence is 14 residues long. In nucleotides, the CDR3 is TGTGCCTCACAACCGGGACTAGCGGGAAATGAGCAGTTCTTC. Translating it yields CASQPGLAGNEQFF.

V gene TRBV2 combines with J gene TRBJ1-1, with D unresolved. The length of the CDR3 is 15 residues. The V gene lost 1 base and the J gene lost 0 bases, with 9 bases spanning the gap. CDR1 is SNHLY, CDR2 FYNNEI, per germline. The CDR3 bases are TGTGCCAGCAGTGAAGAAGGCGGACTGAACACTGAAGCTTTCTTT. Translating it yields CASSEEGGLNTEAFF.

The chain employs TRBV2 and TRBJ2-7; 9 bases line up with TRBD1. Germline-derived CDR1 and CDR2 are SNHLY and FYNNEI. V lost 5 bases, J lost 2 bases, and 13 bases stayed unmatched. The CDR3 is 17 amino acids. The CDR3 coding sequence is TGTGCCAGCAGTTTATTCGGGACAGGGTTCCGAGCCTACGAGCAGTACTTC. Amino acid sequence: CASSLFGTGFRAYEQYF. Looking up the rest from reference TRBV2 and TRBJ2-7 gives the full variable domain: EPEVTQTPSHQVTQMGQEVILRCVPISNHLYFYWYRQILGQKVEFLVSFYNNEISEKSEIFDDQFSVERPDGSNFTLKIRSTKLEDSAMYFCASSLFGTGFRAYEQYFGPGTRLTVT.

This rearrangement joins TRBV19 to TRBJ2-3; D is ambiguous. V gave up 6 bases and J gave up 1 base, with 11 bases separating them. This CDR3 has 14 amino acids. Per the germline V gene, CDR1 is LNHDA and CDR2 is SQIVND (reference sequence). The CDR3 DNA reads as TGTGCCAGTAGAACCCCGGGCCGCACAGATACGCAGTATTTT. Protein product: CASRTPGRTDTQYF. Variable domain in full (rest from reference TRBV19 and TRBJ2-3): DGGITQSPKYLFRKEGQNVTLSCEQNLNHDAMYWYRQDPGQGLRLIYYSQIVNDFQKGDIAEGYSVSREKKESFPLTVTSAQKNPTAFYLCASRTPGRTDTQYFGPGTRLTVL.

The gene calls are TRBV6-1 and TRBJ2-1, with 9 bases aligning to TRBD1. With 8 bases clipped from V and 3 bases from J, the junction kept 8 bases outside the gene matches. Germline values: CDR1 MNHNS, CDR2 SASEGT. CDR3 length: 15 residues. The CDR3 coding sequence is TGTGCCAGCTCACTGGGACAGGGCAACTACAATGAGCAGTTCTTC. This gives the protein CASSLGQGNYNEQFF.

This clonotype was counted many times. The chain carries TRBV27 and TRBJ2-5, with a tentative D call TRBD2 (6 bases). The CDR3 has 13 residues. The V gene's germline CDR1 is MNHEY and CDR2 SMNVEV (reference sequence). V lost 7 bases and J 5 bases, leaving 14 bases between the germline ends. CDR3 amino acids: CASKVGGGETQYF. DNA for the CDR3: TGTGCCAGCAAGGTGGGCGGAGGGGAGACCCAGTACTTC.

This chain uses TRBV2 with TRBJ1-6; no clear D gene. Germline CDR1 SNHLY, CDR2 FYNNEI. Trimming pared 6 bases from V and 9 bases from J, leaving 9 bases between. The CDR3 is made up of 12 amino acids. In DNA form, the CDR3 reads TGTGCCAGCAGGGTTCAGTTTTCACCCCTCCACTTT. Encoded protein: CASRVQFSPLHF.